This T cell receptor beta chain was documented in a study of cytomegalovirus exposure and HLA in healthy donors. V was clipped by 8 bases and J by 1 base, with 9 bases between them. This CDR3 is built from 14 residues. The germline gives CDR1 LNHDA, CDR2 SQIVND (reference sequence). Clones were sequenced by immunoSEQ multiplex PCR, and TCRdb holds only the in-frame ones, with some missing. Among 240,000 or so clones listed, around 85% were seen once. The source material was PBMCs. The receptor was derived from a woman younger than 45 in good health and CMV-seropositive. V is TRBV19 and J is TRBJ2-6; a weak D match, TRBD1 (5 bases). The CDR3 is CASQGLSGANVLTF. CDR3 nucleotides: TGTGCCAGTCAGGGCCTTTCTGGGGCCAACGTCCTGACTTTC.